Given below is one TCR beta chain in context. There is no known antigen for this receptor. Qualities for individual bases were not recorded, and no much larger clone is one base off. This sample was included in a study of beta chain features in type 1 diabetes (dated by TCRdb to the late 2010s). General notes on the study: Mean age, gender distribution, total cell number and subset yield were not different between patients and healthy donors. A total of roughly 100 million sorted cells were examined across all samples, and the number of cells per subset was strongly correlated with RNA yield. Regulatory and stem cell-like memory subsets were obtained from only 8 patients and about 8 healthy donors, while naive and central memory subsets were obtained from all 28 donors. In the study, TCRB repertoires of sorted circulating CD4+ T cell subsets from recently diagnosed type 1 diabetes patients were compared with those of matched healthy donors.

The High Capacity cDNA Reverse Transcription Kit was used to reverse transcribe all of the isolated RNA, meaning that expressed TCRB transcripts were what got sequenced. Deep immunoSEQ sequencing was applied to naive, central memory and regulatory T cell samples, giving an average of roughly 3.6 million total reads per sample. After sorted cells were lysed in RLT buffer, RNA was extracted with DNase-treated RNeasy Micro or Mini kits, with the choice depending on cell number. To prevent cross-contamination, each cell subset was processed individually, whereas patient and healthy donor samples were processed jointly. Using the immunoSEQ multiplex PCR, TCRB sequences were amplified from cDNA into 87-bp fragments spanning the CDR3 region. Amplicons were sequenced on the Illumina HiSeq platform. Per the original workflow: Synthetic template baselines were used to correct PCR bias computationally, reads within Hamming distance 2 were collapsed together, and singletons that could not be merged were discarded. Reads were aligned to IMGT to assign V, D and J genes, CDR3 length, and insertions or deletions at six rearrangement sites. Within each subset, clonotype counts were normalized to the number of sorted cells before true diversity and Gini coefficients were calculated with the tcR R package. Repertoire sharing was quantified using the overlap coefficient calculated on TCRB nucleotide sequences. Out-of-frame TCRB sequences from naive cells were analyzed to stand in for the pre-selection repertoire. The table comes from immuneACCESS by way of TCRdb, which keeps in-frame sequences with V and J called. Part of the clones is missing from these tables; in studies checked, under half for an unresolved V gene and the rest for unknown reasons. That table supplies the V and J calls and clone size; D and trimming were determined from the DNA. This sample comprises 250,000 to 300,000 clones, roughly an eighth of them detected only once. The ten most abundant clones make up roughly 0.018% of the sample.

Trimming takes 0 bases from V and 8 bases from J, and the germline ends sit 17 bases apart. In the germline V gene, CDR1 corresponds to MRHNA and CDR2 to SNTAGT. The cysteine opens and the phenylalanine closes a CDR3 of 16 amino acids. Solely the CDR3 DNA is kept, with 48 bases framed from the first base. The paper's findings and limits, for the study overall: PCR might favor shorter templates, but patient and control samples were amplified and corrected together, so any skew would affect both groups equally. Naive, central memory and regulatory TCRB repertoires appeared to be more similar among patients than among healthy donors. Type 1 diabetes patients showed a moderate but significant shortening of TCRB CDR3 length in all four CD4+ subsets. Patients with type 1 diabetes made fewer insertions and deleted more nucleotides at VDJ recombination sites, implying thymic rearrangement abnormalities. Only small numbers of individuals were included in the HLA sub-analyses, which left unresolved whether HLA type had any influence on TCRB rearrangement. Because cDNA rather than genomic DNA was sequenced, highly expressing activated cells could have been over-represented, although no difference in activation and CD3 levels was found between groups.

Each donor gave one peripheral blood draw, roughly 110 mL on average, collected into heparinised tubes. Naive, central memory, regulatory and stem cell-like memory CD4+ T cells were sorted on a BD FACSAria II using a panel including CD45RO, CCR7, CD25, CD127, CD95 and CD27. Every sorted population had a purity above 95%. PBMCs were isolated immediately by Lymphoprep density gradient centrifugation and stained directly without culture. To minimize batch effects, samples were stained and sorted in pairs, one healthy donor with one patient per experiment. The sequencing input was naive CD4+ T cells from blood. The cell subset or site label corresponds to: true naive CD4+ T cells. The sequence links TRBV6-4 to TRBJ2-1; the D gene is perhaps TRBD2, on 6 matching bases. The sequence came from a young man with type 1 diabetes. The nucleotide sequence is TGTGCCAGCAGTGACTCGTTCAAACAACAGCGGGATGAGCAGTTCTTC. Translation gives CASSDSFKQQRDEQFF.